This T cell receptor (beta chain) was retrieved from a study of cytomegalovirus exposure and HLA in healthy donors. Study-wide results and caveats: When a later analysis compared HLA-associated TCR beta chains with equally common others, the HLA-associated chains turned out to be more clonally expanded and to have lower generation probabilities. As a later analysis showed, several of the most significant clusters appeared to be linked to common viral pathogens.

CDR3 length: 13 amino acids. V was cut by 5 bases and J by 5 bases, with 12 bases left in between. Germline-derived CDR1 and CDR2 are SGHTA and FQGNSA. Notes on this clone: What it binds is not known.

The PCR had 60 Vbeta and 13 Jbeta primers. The data were produced by immunoSEQ multiplex PCR, yet TCRdb's version contains in-frame clones alone and is incomplete. The table includes more than 100,000 clones, around four fifths detected once. These donors counted as nominally healthy when sampled, but unrecorded immune exposures were likely. This receptor was obtained from a man aged 35 to 55 in good health and CMV-seronegative. The chain has TRBV7-2 and TRBJ2-5, with TRBD2 as a possible D gene (5 bases). Sample: PBMCs. CDR3 nucleotide sequence: TGTGCCAGCAGCCCGAGGGCTTGGGAGACCCAGTACTTC. Translated: CASSPRAWETQYF.